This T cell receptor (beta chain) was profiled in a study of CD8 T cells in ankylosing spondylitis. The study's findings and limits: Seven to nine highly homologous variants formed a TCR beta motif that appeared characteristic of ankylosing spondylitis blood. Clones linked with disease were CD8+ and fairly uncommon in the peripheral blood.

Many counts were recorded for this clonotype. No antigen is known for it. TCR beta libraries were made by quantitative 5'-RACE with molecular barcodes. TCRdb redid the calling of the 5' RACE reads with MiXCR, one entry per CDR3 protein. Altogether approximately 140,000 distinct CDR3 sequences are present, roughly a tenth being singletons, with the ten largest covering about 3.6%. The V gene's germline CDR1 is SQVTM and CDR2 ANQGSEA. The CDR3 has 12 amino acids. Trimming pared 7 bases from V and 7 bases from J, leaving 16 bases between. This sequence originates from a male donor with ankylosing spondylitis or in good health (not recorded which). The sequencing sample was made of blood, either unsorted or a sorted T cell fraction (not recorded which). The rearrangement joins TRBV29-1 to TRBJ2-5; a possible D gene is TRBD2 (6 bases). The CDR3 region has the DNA TGCAGCGCTGGGGAGGCACGGGGGACCCAGTACTTC. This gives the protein CSAGEARGTQYF.